One sample yielded the 14 T cell receptor beta chains listed below, sequenced in a study of T cell changes during pregnancy in multiple sclerosis. Profiled with immunoSEQ multiplex PCR; TCRdb holds only in-frame clones, not every one. The data show around 50,000 clones, just over 90% seen once. Material: CD4+ T cells from peripheral blood mononuclear cells, obtained in the second trimester of pregnancy. These receptor sequences come from a female donor with multiple sclerosis, enrolled in a pregnancy study.

The chain carries TRBV19 and TRBJ2-7; 8 bases line up with TRBD1. V lost 6 bases to trimming and J lost 8 bases; unmatched junction nucleotides: 15. From germline, CDR1 is LNHDA and CDR2 SQIVND (reference sequence). CDR3 length: 15 residues. The CDR3 spells CASSTQDRAHTKQYF. Here the CDR3 DNA reads TGTGCCAGTAGCACGCAGGACAGGGCCCATACAAAGCAGTACTTC.

The chain couples TRBV25-1 to TRBJ2-1, with 7 bases fitting TRBD1. Trimming at V came to 9 bases and at J to 0 bases, leaving 5 bases not matched to a gene. Germline lookup yields CDR1 MGHDK and CDR2 SYGVNS. The CDR3 extends over 14 amino acids. This CDR3 is CASRDSSSYNEQFF. Here the CDR3 DNA reads TGTGCCAGTCGGGACAGCAGCTCCTACAATGAGCAGTTCTTC.

V usage is TRBV6-1 and J usage is TRBJ1-1; D perhaps matches TRBD1 (5 bases). Germline assignment: CDR1 MNHNS and CDR2 SASEGT. The CDR3 extends over 13 amino acids. Trimming pared 7 bases from V and 5 bases from J, leaving 14 bases between. In DNA, the CDR3 is TGTGCCAGCAATCCGACAGTTCAGACTGAAGCTTTCTTT. Encoded protein: CASNPTVQTEAFF.

CDR3: CAARAASGGNNEQFF. Written as DNA, the CDR3 is TGTGCCGCGCGGGCCGCTAGCGGGGGGAACAATGAGCAGTTCTTC. The chain is built from TRBV10-3 and TRBJ2-1, with 11 positions matching TRBD2. CDR1 ENHRY and CDR2 SYGVKD come from the germline V gene. With 11 bases clipped from V and 5 bases from J, the junction kept 11 bases outside the gene matches. The CDR3 loop spans 15 amino acids.

The V gene is TRBV5-1, the J gene TRBJ1-1, with D perhaps TRBD1 (5 bases). CDR3 length equals 13 residues. The V gene's germline CDR1 is SGHRS and CDR2 YFSETQ. Trimming removed 2 bases from V and 6 bases from J, with 11 bases in between. DNA for the CDR3: TGCGCCAGCAGCTTAGGGGTCACCTCTGAAGCTTTCTTT. Translated: CASSLGVTSEAFF.

The chain has TRBV5-4 and TRBJ2-3; the D gene is possibly TRBD1 (6 bases). V lost 4 bases to trimming and J lost 0 bases, with 15 bases between them. Germline values: CDR1 SGHNT, CDR2 YYREEE (reference sequence). The CDR3 has 16 amino acids. CDR3 residues: CASSDPGQYSTDTQYF. CDR3 DNA sequence: TGTGCCAGCAGCGACCCTGGACAGTACAGCACAGATACGCAGTATTTT.

This rearrangement joins TRBV30 to TRBJ1-4; D is uncertain. Germline V gene data show CDR1 as GTSNPN and CDR2 as SVGIG (reference sequence). This CDR3 has 13 amino acids. Trimming removed 1 base at V and 7 bases at J, with 10 bases between. The CDR3 DNA is TGTGCCTGGAGTGAGAGGGTCAGTGAAAAACTGTTTTTT. Encoded protein: CAWSERVSEKLFF. The full variable domain, rest sourced from reference TRBV30 and TRBJ1-4, is SQTIHQWPATLVQPVGSPLSLECTVEGTSNPNLYWYRQAAGRGLQLLFYSVGIGQISSEVPQNLSASRPQDRQFILSSKKLLLSDSGFYLCAWSERVSEKLFFGSGTQLSVL.

This sequence joins TRBV28 and TRBJ2-7; TRBD2 is a possible D gene (5 bases). Trimming removed 4 bases at V and 0 bases at J, with 19 bases between. Germline V gene lookup returns CDR1 MDHEN and CDR2 SYDVKM. This CDR3 is built from 17 residues. Here the CDR3 DNA reads TGTGCCAGCAGTTCCTTCGGGGTAGCTCATATCTCCTACGAGCAGTACTTC. This codes for CASSSFGVAHISYEQYF.

This chain uses TRBV29-1 with TRBJ1-1; TRBD1 matches 9 bases. This CDR3 contains 12 residues. Germline V gene lookup returns CDR1 SQVTM and CDR2 ANQGSEA. Unmatched junction bases numbered 5, after V lost 7 bases and J lost 5 bases. The CDR3 is CSGDREGTEAFF. The CDR3, as DNA: TGCAGCGGGGACAGGGAGGGAACTGAAGCTTTCTTT.

The rearrangement links TRBV28 to TRBJ1-1; the match to TRBD1 covers 8 bases. Germline CDR1 and CDR2: MDHEN and SYDVKM. The V and J ends lost 3 bases and 1 base, in that order; junction bases with no gene match: 4. The CDR3 runs 15 residues. The CDR3 spells CASSLLDRGNTEAFF. The CDR3 DNA reads TGTGCCAGCAGTTTGCTCGACAGGGGGAACACTGAAGCTTTCTTT.

This clone was seen just once. The chain has TRBV28 and TRBJ1-1, with 8 bases fitting TRBD1. The J segment lost 2 bases and the V segment lost 5 bases, leaving 7 bases of the junction unmatched. This CDR3 has 15 amino acids. The germline V gene has CDR1 MDHEN and CDR2 SYDVKM. DNA for the CDR3: TGTGCCAGCAGTGCGCGGGGGACAGGAAACACTGAAGCTTTCTTT. It specifies CASSARGTGNTEAFF.

The V call is TRBV10-3, the J call TRBJ1-1; 8 bases agree with TRBD1. V gave up 3 bases and J gave up 4 bases; unmatched junction bases: 10. This CDR3 has 16 residues. Germline V lookup: CDR1 ENHRY, CDR2 SYGVKD. CDR3 DNA sequence: TGTGCCATCAGTGACCCTTACAGGGGGGGCGGCACTGAAGCTTTCTTT. Protein product: CAISDPYRGGGTEAFF.

On this clone: This sample also contains other DNA sequences that code for the same CDR3. The chain employs TRBV30 and TRBJ1-2; a possible D gene is TRBD1 (6 bases). Between the trimmed V and J ends, which lost 3 bases and 7 bases, there was a span of 24 bases. The CDR3 sequence is 16 residues long. Germline V lookup: CDR1 GTSNPN, CDR2 SVGIG (reference sequence). The CDR3 coding sequence is TGTGCCTGGAGCGTCAGGGGAACTACAGGGAGCGGTGGCTACACCTTC. It codes for CAWSVRGTTGSGGYTF.

The chain has TRBV6-5 and TRBJ1-3; D unresolved. The CDR3 has 15 amino acids. With 5 bases removed from V and 4 bases from J, the gap between germline ends came to 15 bases. The V gene's germline CDR1 is MNHEY and CDR2 SVGAGI. CDR3 protein: CASSRRGMGGNTIYF. The CDR3 nucleotides read TGTGCCAGCAGTAGACGAGGGATGGGAGGAAACACCATATATTTT.